The clone carrying this T cell receptor (beta chain) was detected only once. The germline CDR1 and CDR2 sequences are SNHLY and FYNNEI. This CDR3 has 16 residues. V lost 0 bases to trimming and J lost 5 bases; unmatched junction nucleotides: 9. Original processing notes: Amplification of reference gene primers provided the estimated nucleated cell counts. Some clones are missing from TCRdb's copy, which holds only in-frame ones; the method was immunoSEQ multiplex PCR. That table is the source of V, J and clone size, and D and trimming were worked out from the DNA. The data contain over 150,000 clones, 94% of them singletons. This sample is part of a study of blood T cell repertoires in COVID-19. Study information: The United States, Italy and Spain provided the acute and convalescent COVID-19 samples. T cells, B-cell-depleted T cells, or PBMCs provided the cDNA or gDNA that served as material.

Seattle participants joined during active infection and were tracked over time. The gene calls are TRBV2 and TRBJ1-1, with TRBD1 matching 7 bases. Sequencing was performed on peripheral blood. The origin of this receptor is a man between 25 and 39 years old with COVID-19, enrolled during active disease. The CDR3: CASSEAGGQIGTEAFF. CDR3 nucleotide sequence: TGTGCCAGCAGTGAAGCAGGGGGACAGATCGGGACTGAAGCTTTCTTT.